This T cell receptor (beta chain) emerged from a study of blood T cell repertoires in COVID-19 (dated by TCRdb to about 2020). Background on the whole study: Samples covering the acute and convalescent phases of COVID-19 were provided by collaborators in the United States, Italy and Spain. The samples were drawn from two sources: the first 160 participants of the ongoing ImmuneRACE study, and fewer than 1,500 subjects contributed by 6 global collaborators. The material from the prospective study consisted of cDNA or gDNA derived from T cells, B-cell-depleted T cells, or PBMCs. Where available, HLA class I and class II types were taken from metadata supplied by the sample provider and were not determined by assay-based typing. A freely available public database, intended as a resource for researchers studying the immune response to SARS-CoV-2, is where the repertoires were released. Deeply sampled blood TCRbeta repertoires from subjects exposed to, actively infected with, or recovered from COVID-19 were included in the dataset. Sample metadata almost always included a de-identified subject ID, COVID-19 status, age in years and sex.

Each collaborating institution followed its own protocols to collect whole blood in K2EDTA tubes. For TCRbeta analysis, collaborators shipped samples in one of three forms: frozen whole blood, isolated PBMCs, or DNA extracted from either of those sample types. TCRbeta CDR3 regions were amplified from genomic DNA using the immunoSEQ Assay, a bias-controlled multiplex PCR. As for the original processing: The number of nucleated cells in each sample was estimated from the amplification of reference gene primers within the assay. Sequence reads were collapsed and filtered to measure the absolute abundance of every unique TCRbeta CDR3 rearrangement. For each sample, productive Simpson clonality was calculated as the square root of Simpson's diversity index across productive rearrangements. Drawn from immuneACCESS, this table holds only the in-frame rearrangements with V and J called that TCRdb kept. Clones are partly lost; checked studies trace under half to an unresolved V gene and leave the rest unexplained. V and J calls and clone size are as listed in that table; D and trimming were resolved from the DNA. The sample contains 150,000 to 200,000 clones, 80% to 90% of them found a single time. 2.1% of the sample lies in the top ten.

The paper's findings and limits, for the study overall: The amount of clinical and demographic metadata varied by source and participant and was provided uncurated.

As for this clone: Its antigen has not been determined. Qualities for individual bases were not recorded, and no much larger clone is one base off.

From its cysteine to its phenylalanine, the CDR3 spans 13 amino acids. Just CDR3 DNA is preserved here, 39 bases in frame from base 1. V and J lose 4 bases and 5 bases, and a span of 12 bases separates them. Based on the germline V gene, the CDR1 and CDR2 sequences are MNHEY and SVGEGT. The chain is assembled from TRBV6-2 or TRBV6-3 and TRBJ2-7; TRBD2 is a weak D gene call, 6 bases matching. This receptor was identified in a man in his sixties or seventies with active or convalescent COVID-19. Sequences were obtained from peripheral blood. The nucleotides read TGTGCCAGCAGTTTGGGGGGAATCAACGAGCAGTACTTC. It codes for CASSLGGINEQYF.